One sample yielded the 9 T cell receptor beta chains listed below, sequenced in a study of PD-1 blockade in classical Hodgkin lymphoma. Every one of the patients relapsed after autologous stem cell transplantation (brentuximab vedotin exposure was variable). The method was immunoSEQ multiplex PCR; TCRdb's version includes in-frame clones alone and lacks a portion of them. The profile shows approximately 44,000 clones, 70% to 80% of them singletons. The starting material was peripheral blood mononuclear cells (PBMCs), obtained at baseline. The receptors were sampled from a human donor with classical Hodgkin lymphoma.

V gene TRBV29-1 combines with J gene TRBJ1-1, with 11 bases fitting TRBD1. Germline values: CDR1 SQVTM, CDR2 ANQGSEA. The CDR3 totals 14 residues. V was clipped by 4 bases and J by 10 bases; unmatched bases: 11. The CDR3 reads CSVVSGQGGIGAFF. Written as DNA, the CDR3 is TGCAGCGTTGTTTCGGGACAGGGGGGAATAGGAGCTTTCTTT.

The chain couples TRBV29-1 to TRBJ1-2; no reliable D call. Deletions cut 4 bases from V and 8 bases from J, with 11 bases between. Germline-derived CDR1 and CDR2 are SQVTM and ANQGSEA. The CDR3 contains 11 residues. CDR3 in DNA: TGCAGCGTTGTAGACCAGTGGGGCTACACCTTC. Translating it yields CSVVDQWGYTF.

This rearrangement joins TRBV27 to TRBJ2-5; the match to TRBD2 covers 7 bases. V lost 0 bases to trimming and J lost 7 bases; unmatched junction nucleotides: 2. The CDR3 runs to 13 residues. CDR1 and CDR2 from the germline V gene are MNHEY and SMNVEV (reference sequence). CDR3 nucleotide sequence: TGTGCCAGCAGTTTATCTTGGGGGGGGACCCAGTACTTC. As protein: CASSLSWGGTQYF.

This clone was detected only a few times. This sequence joins TRBV6-5 and TRBJ1-3; D is ambiguous. V lost 2 bases to trimming and J lost 3 bases, with 11 bases between them. The CDR3 sequence is 15 residues long. Germline V gives CDR1 MNHEY, CDR2 SVGAGI. The CDR3 sequence: CASSYSRASGNTIYF. Written as DNA, the CDR3 is TGTGCCAGCAGTTACAGCCGGGCGAGTGGAAACACCATATATTTT.

The chain couples TRBV5-6 to TRBJ1-2; unclear D gene. The germline gives CDR1 SGHDT, CDR2 YYEEEE. The CDR3 sequence is 14 residues long. V was shortened by 5 bases and J by 4 bases, with 15 bases between the two germline ends. CDR3 DNA sequence: TGTGCCAGCAGTATCAGACGACGGCCCTATGGCTACACCTTC. Translated, it gives CASSIRRRPYGYTF.

The V call is TRBV5-1, the J call TRBJ2-3; 7 bases align to TRBD1. Germline V gives CDR1 SGHRS, CDR2 YFSETQ. After removal of 0 bases from V and 6 bases from J, the junction contained 7 bases not matched to a gene. There are 15 residues in the CDR3. CDR3 in amino acids: CASSLVLGGRDTQYF. In DNA, the CDR3 is TGCGCCAGCAGCTTGGTTCTAGGGGGCCGCGATACGCAGTATTTT.

The J gene is TRBJ2-4, the V gene TRBV6-5; 9 bases match TRBD2. V lost 5 bases and J lost 9; bases outside the gene matches: 8. Germline-derived CDR1 and CDR2 are MNHEY and SVGAGI. CDR3 size: 14 residues. In nucleotides, the CDR3 is TGTGCCAGCAGTACCCGTGAGACTAGCGGCATTCAGTACTTC. Translation: CASSTRETSGIQYF.

The rearrangement links TRBV5-6 to TRBJ2-7; D not certain. Germline CDR1 reads SGHDT; CDR2 reads YYEEEE. The V end was cut by 4 bases, the J end by 6 bases, with 17 bases between. This CDR3 spans 14 amino acids. CDR3 sequence (DNA): TGTGCCAGCAGCGAAAAAAATCCCCCCGGCGAGCAGTACTTC. Protein product: CASSEKNPPGEQYF.

The CDR3 bases are TGTGCCAGCAGCCCCCCAAACGAGGGTGAGCAGTTCTTC. Amino acids: CASSPPNEGEQFF. The J gene is TRBJ2-1, the V gene TRBV7-3; D may be TRBD2 (5 bases). This CDR3 spans 13 amino acids. The V gene lost 5 bases and the J gene lost 9 bases, with 14 bases spanning the gap. CDR1 is SGHTA and CDR2 is FQGTGA in the germline V gene.